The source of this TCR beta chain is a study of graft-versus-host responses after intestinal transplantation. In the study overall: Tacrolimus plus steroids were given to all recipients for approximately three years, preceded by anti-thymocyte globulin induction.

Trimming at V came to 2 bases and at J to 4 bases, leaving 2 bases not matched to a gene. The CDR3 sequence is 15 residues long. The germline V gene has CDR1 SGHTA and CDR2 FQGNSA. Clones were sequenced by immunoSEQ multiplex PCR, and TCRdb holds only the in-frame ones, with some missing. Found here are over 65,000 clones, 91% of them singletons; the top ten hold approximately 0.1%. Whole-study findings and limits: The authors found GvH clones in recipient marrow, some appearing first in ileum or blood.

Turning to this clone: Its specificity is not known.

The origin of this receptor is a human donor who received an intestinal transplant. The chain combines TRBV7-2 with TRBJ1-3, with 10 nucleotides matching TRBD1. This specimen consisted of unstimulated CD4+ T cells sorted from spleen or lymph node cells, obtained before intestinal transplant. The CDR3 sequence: CASSLRGQGGNTIYF. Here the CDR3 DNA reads TGTGCCAGCAGCTTACGGGGACAGGGGGGAAACACCATATATTTT.